The 26 T cell receptor beta chains given below trace back to one sample, sequenced in a study of blood T cell repertoires in COVID-19. Here immunoSEQ multiplex PCR was the method, and the copy in TCRdb shows in-frame clones only, minus some. The profile shows about 58,000 clones, 90% of them singletons. Specimen: peripheral blood. The receptors were gathered from a man aged 60-69 years with active COVID-19.

The gene calls are TRBV7-8 and TRBJ2-5, with 12 bases that match TRBD2. V lost 4 bases and J lost 2; bases outside the gene matches: 5. The germline V gene has CDR1 SGHVS and CDR2 FQNEAQ. CDR3 length: 16 residues. The CDR3 is CASSYFGTSGQETQYF. The CDR3 DNA reads TGTGCCAGCAGCTACTTCGGGACTAGCGGGCAAGAGACCCAGTACTTC.

The V and J genes are TRBV20-1 and TRBJ1-3; tentatively, D is TRBD1 (6 bases). This CDR3 is built from 14 residues. V was cut by 3 bases and J by 4 bases, with 13 bases left in between. CDR1 and CDR2 (germline): DFQATT, SNEGSKA (reference sequence). The CDR3, as DNA: TGCAGTGCTAGTACCCCAAGGGGGGGAAACACCATATATTTT. Translating gives CSASTPRGGNTIYF.

V usage is TRBV28 and J usage is TRBJ1-3; D not certain. The V end was cut by 6 bases, the J end by 4 bases, with 7 bases between. Germline lookup yields CDR1 MDHEN and CDR2 SYDVKM. The CDR3 has 12 amino acids. The CDR3 coding sequence is TGTGCCAGCAGAACATCAGGAAACACCATATATTTT. Its protein is CASRTSGNTIYF.

The chain is built from TRBV7-2 and TRBJ2-4; tentative D call: TRBD1 (7 bases). V shed 6 bases and J shed 8 bases, with 17 bases lying between them. CDR1 is SGHTA, CDR2 FQGNSA, per germline. The CDR3 is 14 amino acids. CDR3 DNA: TGTGCCAGCAGGTGGGGCAGGGGGGAACACATTCAGTACTTC. Protein sequence: CASRWGRGEHIQYF.

The genes are TRBV28 and TRBJ2-4; 7 positions match TRBD2. CDR1 and CDR2 (germline): MDHEN, SYDVKM. The CDR3 has 18 residues. V lost 3 bases, J lost 4 bases, and 15 bases stayed unmatched. Here the CDR3 reads CASSFGRTGGIDKNIQYF. In DNA form, the CDR3 reads TGTGCCAGCAGTTTTGGCCGGACGGGAGGCATCGATAAAAACATTCAGTACTTC.

This clone was detected only once. This chain links TRBV19 with TRBJ1-5; tentatively, D is TRBD1 (6 bases). The CDR3 contains 13 residues. V lost 5 bases, J lost 7 bases, and 12 bases lay in between. Germline V gene sequence: CDR1 LNHDA, CDR2 SQIVND (reference sequence). The CDR3 region is CASSEYREQPQHF. CDR3 in DNA: TGTGCCAGTAGTGAGTACAGGGAGCAGCCCCAGCATTTT.

The V call is TRBV5-4, the J call TRBJ2-1, with a tentative D call TRBD2 (5 bases). The germline V gene has CDR1 SGHNT and CDR2 YYREEE (reference sequence). Trimming pared 3 bases from V and 9 bases from J, leaving 10 bases between. The CDR3 is 12 residues long. The CDR3 sequence is CASSSLGGEQFF. The CDR3 DNA is TGTGCCAGCAGCTCACTAGGTGGTGAGCAGTTCTTC.

The chain joins TRBV6-5 to TRBJ2-1, with 9 bases lining up with TRBD1. The V and J ends lost 6 bases and 10 bases, in that order; junction bases with no gene match: 13. Germline-derived CDR1 and CDR2 are MNHEY and SVGAGI. The CDR3 extends over 15 amino acids. The CDR3 loop is CASSPGTGHLWEQFF. DNA for the CDR3: TGTGCCAGCAGCCCCGGGACAGGGCACCTCTGGGAGCAGTTCTTC.

V usage is TRBV6-4 and J usage is TRBJ1-5, with D possibly TRBD1 on 5 matching bases. V lost 3 bases and J lost 7, with 10 bases in between. Germline values: CDR1 MRHNA, CDR2 SNTAGT. The CDR3 is made up of 13 amino acids. The CDR3 coding sequence is TGTGCCAGCAGTGAAGGGAGGGGACAGCCCCAGCATTTT. Residues: CASSEGRGQPQHF.

The chain links TRBV9 to TRBJ1-4; tentatively, D is TRBD1 (5 bases). Germline CDR1 SGDLS, CDR2 YYNGEE. With 8 bases removed from V and 3 bases from J, the gap between germline ends came to 11 bases. The CDR3 spans 13 residues. Here the CDR3 reads CARLAGANEKLFF. For the CDR3, the DNA is TGTGCCAGGCTCGCGGGGGCTAATGAAAAACTGTTTTTT.

V is TRBV9 and J is TRBJ1-1; a possible D gene is TRBD1 (5 bases). Trimming removed 3 bases at V and 6 bases at J, with 15 bases between. Looked up from germline, CDR1 is SGDLS and CDR2 is YYNGEE. This CDR3 has 14 residues. This chain's CDR3 is CASSATPGNSEAFF. The CDR3 DNA sequence: TGTGCCAGCAGCGCAACACCAGGGAATTCTGAAGCTTTCTTT.

V is TRBV12-3 or TRBV12-4 and J is TRBJ2-5, with 7 bases matching TRBD1. Trimming at V came to 6 bases and at J to 3 bases, leaving 4 bases not matched to a gene. This CDR3 region has 13 residues. CDR3 nucleotide sequence: TGTGCCAGCAGCCCAGGGACAGAAGAGACCCAGTACTTC. Encoded protein: CASSPGTEETQYF.

The chain uses TRBV5-1 and TRBJ1-6; no firm D call. Germline V gives CDR1 SGHRS, CDR2 YFSETQ. Trimming took 4 bases from V and 5 from J, leaving 7 bases between them. The CDR3 is 13 residues long. In nucleotides, the CDR3 is TGCGCCAGCAGCAGCCAAGATAATTCACCCCTCCACTTT. Protein product: CASSSQDNSPLHF.

The chain combines TRBV5-1 with TRBJ2-3; a weak D match, TRBD2 (5 bases). The CDR3 covers 15 residues. Trimming removed 4 bases at V and 6 bases at J, with 18 bases between. CDR1 is SGHRS, CDR2 YFSETQ, per germline. This CDR3 reads CASSRNLANSDTQYF. The DNA for the CDR3 is TGCGCCAGCAGCAGAAACTTAGCGAACTCGGATACGCAGTATTTT.

The chain links TRBV29-1 to TRBJ2-1, with D perhaps matching TRBD2 (6 bases). CDR3 size: 13 residues. CDR1 and CDR2 from the germline V gene are SQVTM and ANQGSEA. Trimming stripped 7 bases from V and 4 bases from J, with 14 bases between. CDR3 sequence (DNA): TGCAGCGCACGACTAGACGCTTACAATGAGCAGTTCTTC. Translation: CSARLDAYNEQFF.

The chain combines TRBV7-3 with TRBJ2-2, with 7 bases aligning to TRBD1. Trimming at V came to 4 bases and at J to 0 bases, leaving 2 bases not matched to a gene. Germline V gene lookup returns CDR1 SGHTA and CDR2 FQGTGA. CDR3 length equals 15 residues. This CDR3 is CASSSGTANTGELFF. CDR3 coding DNA: TGTGCCAGCAGCTCAGGGACAGCGAACACCGGGGAGCTGTTTTTT.

V gene TRBV7-2 combines with J gene TRBJ2-1; no firm D call. From germline, CDR1 is SGHTA and CDR2 FQGNSA. This CDR3 has 14 residues. The V end lost 1 base, the J end lost 9 bases, and 13 bases lay between the germline ends. CDR3 protein: CASSLVQPNSEQFF. CDR3 in DNA: TGTGCCAGCAGCTTAGTTCAGCCCAACAGTGAGCAGTTCTTC.

The chain employs TRBV19 and TRBJ2-2; a weak D match, TRBD1 (5 bases). The V end was cut by 7 bases, the J end by 4 bases, with 13 bases between. The CDR3 is made up of 14 amino acids. Germline lookup yields CDR1 LNHDA and CDR2 SQIVND (reference sequence). CDR3 region: CASTSRQFTGELFF. The CDR3 nucleotides are TGTGCCAGTACCTCGCGACAGTTCACCGGGGAGCTGTTTTTT.

The genes are TRBV3-1 (or the pseudogene TRBV3-2) and TRBJ1-5, with 8 bases that match TRBD1. CDR3 length equals 14 residues. After removal of 4 bases from V and 9 bases from J, the junction contained 8 bases not matched to a gene. The V gene's germline CDR1 is LGHDT and CDR2 YNNKEL (reference sequence). The CDR3 DNA is TGTGCCAGCAGCCTGGGACAGGAAGAAAGGCCCCAGCATTTT. It yields the protein CASSLGQEERPQHF.

This rearrangement joins TRBV28 to TRBJ2-5; the D gene is possibly TRBD1 (6 bases). CDR1 MDHEN and CDR2 SYDVKM come from the germline V gene. CDR3 length: 15 residues. Trimming removed 4 bases from V and 3 bases from J, with 15 bases in between. The CDR3 sequence is CASSSALRTEETQYF. CDR3 bases: TGTGCCAGCAGTTCTGCCCTCCGGACAGAAGAGACCCAGTACTTC.

This sequence joins TRBV28 and TRBJ2-5; 7 bases are a match to TRBD2. In germline, CDR1 is MDHEN, CDR2 SYDVKM. The CDR3 runs 15 residues. Trimming at V came to 3 bases and at J to 2 bases, leaving 6 bases not matched to a gene. This CDR3 reads CASSLGTIKQETQYF. In DNA form, the CDR3 reads TGTGCCAGCAGTTTGGGGACTATAAAACAAGAGACCCAGTACTTC.

This sequence joins TRBV18 and TRBJ2-7, with 9 bases aligning to TRBD1. This CDR3 is 15 amino acids long. Losses at the gene ends were 3 bases for V and 6 bases for J; bases not matched to a gene: 9. Germline CDR1 is KGHSH and CDR2 is LQKENI. The DNA of the CDR3 is TGTGCCAGCTCACCGGCACAGGGGGCGAGAGGCGAGCAGTACTTC. Translating gives CASSPAQGARGEQYF.

This clone appeared a single time. The chain links TRBV10-3 to TRBJ2-7, with D possibly TRBD2 on 5 matching bases. Germline-derived CDR1 and CDR2 are ENHRY and SYGVKD. The CDR3 covers 13 residues. The ends were cut back, 6 bases at V and 4 bases at J, with 13 bases in the middle. CDR3 region: CAISDLAPYEQYF. CDR3 sequence (DNA): TGTGCCATCAGCGACCTAGCACCGTACGAGCAGTACTTC.

The chain links TRBV4-2 to TRBJ1-1, with D possibly TRBD1 on 5 matching bases. This CDR3 is 15 amino acids long. The V end was cut by 1 base, the J end by 1 base, with 10 bases between. Germline V gene lookup returns CDR1 LGHNA and CDR2 YNFKEQ. The CDR3 DNA follows: TGTGCCAGCAGCCAAGCCGGGACTGAGAACACTGAAGCTTTCTTT. Its protein is CASSQAGTENTEAFF.

This chain joins TRBV6-6 and TRBJ1-5; D uncertain. The CDR3 length is 15 residues. Trimming took off 7 bases at V and 0 bases at J, with 13 bases between the two ends. CDR1 MNHNY and CDR2 SVGAGI come from the germline V gene (reference sequence). The DNA for the CDR3 is TGTGCCAGCACCACGGGAGGGAATAGCAATCAGCCCCAGCATTTT. This sequence encodes CASTTGGNSNQPQHF.

V is TRBV28 and J is TRBJ2-3; 10 nucleotides line up with TRBD2. Germline values: CDR1 MDHEN, CDR2 SYDVKM. The CDR3 totals 15 residues. V lost 5 bases and J lost 3; bases outside the gene matches: 5. CDR3 amino acids: CASSRSGGATDTQYF. As DNA, the CDR3 is TGTGCCAGCAGTCGAAGCGGGGGGGCGACAGATACGCAGTATTTT.